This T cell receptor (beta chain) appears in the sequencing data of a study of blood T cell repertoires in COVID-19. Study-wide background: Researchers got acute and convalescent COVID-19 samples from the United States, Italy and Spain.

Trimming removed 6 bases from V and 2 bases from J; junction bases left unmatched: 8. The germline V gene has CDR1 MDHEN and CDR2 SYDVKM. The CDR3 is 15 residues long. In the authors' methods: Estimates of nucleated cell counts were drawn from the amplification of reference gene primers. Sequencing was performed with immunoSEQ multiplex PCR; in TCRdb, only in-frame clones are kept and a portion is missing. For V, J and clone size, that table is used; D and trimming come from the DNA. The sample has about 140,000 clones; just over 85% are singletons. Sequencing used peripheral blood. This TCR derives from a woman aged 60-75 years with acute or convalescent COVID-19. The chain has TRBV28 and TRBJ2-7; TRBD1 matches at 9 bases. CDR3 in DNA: TGTGCCAGCAGCCCGCCGGGACAGGGTGCCTACGAGCAGTACTTC. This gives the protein CASSPPGQGAYEQYF. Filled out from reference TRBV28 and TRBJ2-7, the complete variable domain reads DVKVTQSSRYLVKRTGEKVFLECVQDMDHENMFWYRQDPGLGLRLIYFSYDVKMKEKGDIPEGYSVSREKKERFSLILESASTNQTSMYLCASSPPGQGAYEQYFGPGTRLTVT.